The 11 T cell receptor beta chains below were found in one sample sequenced in a study of Ad26.COV2.S vaccination and SARS-CoV-2 variants. Treatment specified: roughly 20 received Ad26.COV2.S at low or high dose, single or two shots; 5 received placebo; per-sample allocation not given. Sampling happened 63 days after the first vaccine or placebo injection. Libraries were prepared by immunoSEQ multiplex PCR; TCRdb keeps only in-frame clonotypes and omits some of them. Of around 310,000 clones listed, under 90% are singletons. Sequencing was performed on peripheral blood, taken in a trial of Ad26.COV2.S vaccine versus placebo. These receptors all stem from a person between 18 and 65 years old who received the Ad26.COV2.S COVID-19 vaccine or a placebo.

The V call is TRBV4-3, the J call TRBJ1-1; tentatively, D is TRBD1 (5 bases). V lost 1 base, J lost 8 bases, and 11 bases lay in between. Germline assignment: CDR1 LGHNA and CDR2 YSLEER. The CDR3 is 13 residues long. The DNA for the CDR3 is TGCGCCAGCAGCCAAGGGACATGGGGGGAAGCTTTCTTT. Amino acids: CASSQGTWGEAFF.

With respect to this clone: At one of its ends the junction is not consistent with the germline gene, which may arise from a read error. The V call is TRBV2, the J call TRBJ2-2; D perhaps matches TRBD2 (5 bases). The length of the CDR3 is 14 residues. Germline lookup yields CDR1 SNHLY and CDR2 FYNNEI. In DNA, the CDR3 is TGCGCGGCATCGCCGGCGCGGGACACCGGGGAGCTGTTTTTT. This gives the protein CAASPARDTGELFF. The full variable domain, in which reference TRBV2 and TRBJ2-2 provide the parts outside the CDR3, is EPEVTQTPSHQVTQMGQEVILRCVPISNHLYFYWYRQILGQKVEFLVSFYNNEISEKSEIFDDQFSVERPDGSNFTLKIRSTKLEDSAMYFCAASPARDTGELFFGEGSRLTVL.

The rearrangement joins TRBV19 to TRBJ1-1; 7 nucleotides match TRBD1. Germline trimming cut 5 bases from V and 10 bases from J; bases unmatched to any gene: 16. From germline, CDR1 is LNHDA and CDR2 SQIVND (reference sequence). This CDR3 region has 15 residues. CDR3 protein: CASSPRGGRGGGAFF. In DNA form, the CDR3 reads TGTGCCAGTAGTCCAAGAGGGGGCCGGGGCGGCGGAGCTTTCTTT.

This chain connects TRBV10-3 to TRBJ1-6; D is ambiguous. Trimming left V 0 bases short and J 7 bases short, with 7 bases between. Germline V gene lookup returns CDR1 ENHRY and CDR2 SYGVKD. The CDR3 is made up of 14 amino acids. CDR3 amino acids: CAISESPLNSPLHF. The CDR3, as DNA: TGTGCCATCAGTGAGTCGCCCCTCAATTCACCCCTCCACTTT.

The rearrangement joins TRBV6-5 to TRBJ2-7; TRBD1 matches 8 bases. The CDR3 spans 16 residues. J lost 5 bases, V lost 4 bases, and 13 bases had no gene match. The germline CDR1 and CDR2 sequences are MNHEY and SVGAGI. CDR3 sequence: CASSSYPTGTGHEQYF. CDR3 DNA sequence: TGTGCCAGCAGTTCGTACCCCACCGGGACAGGCCACGAGCAGTACTTC.

This sequence joins TRBV11-3 and TRBJ2-1; D remains ambiguous. CDR3 length: 11 residues. Trimming stripped 1 base from V and 7 bases from J, with 2 bases between. The germline gives CDR1 SGHNT, CDR2 YENEEA. The CDR3 nucleotides are TGTGCCAGCAGCTTAGTGAATGAGCAGTTCTTC. Its translation: CASSLVNEQFF.

V and J are TRBV5-1 and TRBJ1-4, with D tentatively TRBD1 (6 bases). Germline V gene sequence: CDR1 SGHRS, CDR2 YFSETQ. Trimming removed 4 bases at V and 7 bases at J, with 14 bases between. This CDR3 comprises 14 residues. The CDR3 DNA sequence: TGCGCCAGCAGCAATCAGGGGCTTCGTGAAAAACTGTTTTTT. Translating it yields CASSNQGLREKLFF.

The sample holds one count of this clone. The J gene is TRBJ1-1, the V gene TRBV18; D may be TRBD1 (5 bases). Germline CDR1 is KGHSH and CDR2 is LQKENI. The V gene lost 2 bases and the J gene lost 5 bases, with 15 bases spanning the gap. CDR3 length: 15 residues. This chain's CDR3 is CASSPNLVGRTEAFF. The CDR3 DNA reads TGTGCCAGCTCACCAAATCTCGTGGGGCGGACTGAAGCTTTCTTT.

On this clone itself: This likely comes from a read error, as the CDR3 has no conserved phenylalanine or tryptophan at its end. It is unclear where the CDR3 begins or ends on the DNA, so no DNA is shown, and the CDR3 is as TCRdb lists it. The CDR3 sequence: CASSLDLIS. J is TRBJ1-1 and V is TRBV7-9. Germline lookup yields CDR1 SEHNR and CDR2 FQNEAQ (reference sequence). The CDR3 is 9 amino acids in total, end residues counted.

The rearrangement links TRBV18 to TRBJ1-1; 8 bases fit TRBD1. The CDR3 consists of 15 residues. The J segment lost 3 bases and the V segment lost 2 bases, leaving 5 bases of the junction unmatched. The V gene's germline CDR1 is KGHSH and CDR2 LQKENI. CDR3 in DNA: TGTGCCAGCTCACCATCAGGGGGCTGGGACACTGAAGCTTTCTTT. Its protein is CASSPSGGWDTEAFF.

The chain uses TRBV3-1 (or the pseudogene TRBV3-2) and TRBJ1-3; the D is unclear. Trimming removed 4 bases at V and 1 base at J, with 11 bases between. The CDR3 totals 15 residues. Germline V gene lookup returns CDR1 LGHDT and CDR2 YNNKEL (reference sequence). The CDR3 coding sequence is TGTGCCAGCAGCCCGAACGTAATATCTGGAAACACCATATATTTT. It is translated as CASSPNVISGNTIYF.